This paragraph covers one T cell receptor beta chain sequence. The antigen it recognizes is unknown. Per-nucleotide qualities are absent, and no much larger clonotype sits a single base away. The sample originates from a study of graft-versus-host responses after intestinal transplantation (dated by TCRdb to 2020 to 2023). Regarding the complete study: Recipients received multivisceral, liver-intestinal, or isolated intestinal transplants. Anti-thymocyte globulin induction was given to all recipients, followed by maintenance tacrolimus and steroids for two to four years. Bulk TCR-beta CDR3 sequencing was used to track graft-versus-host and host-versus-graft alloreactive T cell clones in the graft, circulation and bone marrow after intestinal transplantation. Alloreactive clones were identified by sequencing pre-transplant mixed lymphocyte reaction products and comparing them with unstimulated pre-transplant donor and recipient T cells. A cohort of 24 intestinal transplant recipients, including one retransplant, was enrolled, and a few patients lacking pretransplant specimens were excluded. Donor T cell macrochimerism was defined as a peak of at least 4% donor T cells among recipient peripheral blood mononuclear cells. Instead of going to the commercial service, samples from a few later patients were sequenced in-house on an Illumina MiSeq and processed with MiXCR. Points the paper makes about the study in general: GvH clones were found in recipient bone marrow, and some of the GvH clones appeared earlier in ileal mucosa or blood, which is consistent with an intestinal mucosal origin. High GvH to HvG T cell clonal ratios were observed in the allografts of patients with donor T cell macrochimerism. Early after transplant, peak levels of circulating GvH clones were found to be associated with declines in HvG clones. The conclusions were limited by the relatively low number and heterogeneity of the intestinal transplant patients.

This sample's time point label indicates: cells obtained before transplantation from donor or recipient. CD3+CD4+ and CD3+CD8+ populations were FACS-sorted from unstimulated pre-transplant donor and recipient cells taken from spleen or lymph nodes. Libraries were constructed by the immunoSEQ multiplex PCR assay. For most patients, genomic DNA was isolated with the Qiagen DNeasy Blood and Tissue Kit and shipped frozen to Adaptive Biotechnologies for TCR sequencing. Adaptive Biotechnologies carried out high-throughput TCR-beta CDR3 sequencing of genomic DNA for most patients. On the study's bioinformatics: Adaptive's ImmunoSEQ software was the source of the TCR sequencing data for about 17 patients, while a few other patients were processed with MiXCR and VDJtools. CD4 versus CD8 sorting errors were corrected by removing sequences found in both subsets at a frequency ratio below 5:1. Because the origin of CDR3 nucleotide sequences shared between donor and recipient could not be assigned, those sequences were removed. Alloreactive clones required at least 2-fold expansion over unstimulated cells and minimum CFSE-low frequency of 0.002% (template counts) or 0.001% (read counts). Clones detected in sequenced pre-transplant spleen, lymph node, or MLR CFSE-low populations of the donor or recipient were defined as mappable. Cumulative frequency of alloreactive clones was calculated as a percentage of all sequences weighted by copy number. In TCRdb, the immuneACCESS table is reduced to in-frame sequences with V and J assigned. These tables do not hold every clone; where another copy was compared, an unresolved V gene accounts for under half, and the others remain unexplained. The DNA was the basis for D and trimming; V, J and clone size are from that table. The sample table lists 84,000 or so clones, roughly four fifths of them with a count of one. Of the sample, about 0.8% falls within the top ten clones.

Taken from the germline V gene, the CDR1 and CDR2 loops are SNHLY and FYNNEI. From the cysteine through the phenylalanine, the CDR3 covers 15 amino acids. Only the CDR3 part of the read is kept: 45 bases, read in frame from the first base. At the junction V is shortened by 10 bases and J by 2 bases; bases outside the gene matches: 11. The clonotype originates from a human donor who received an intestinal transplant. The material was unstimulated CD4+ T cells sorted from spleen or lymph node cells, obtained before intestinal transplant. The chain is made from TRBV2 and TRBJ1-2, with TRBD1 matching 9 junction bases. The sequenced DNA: TGTGCCACACGGACGGGACAGGGAAAAAACTATGGCTACACCTTC. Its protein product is CATRTGQGKNYGYTF. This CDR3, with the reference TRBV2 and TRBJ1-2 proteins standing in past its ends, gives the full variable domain EPEVTQTPSHQVTQMGQEVILRCVPISNHLYFYWYRQILGQKVEFLVSFYNNEISEKSEIFDDQFSVERPDGSNFTLKIRSTKLEDSAMYFCATRTGQGKNYGYTFGSGTRLTVV.